A selection of T cell receptor beta chains follows, all from one sample in a study of early T cells in non-severe SARS-CoV-2 infection. MiXCR was run by TCRdb on the 5' RACE reads, yielding one entry per CDR3 protein. The data show about 60,000 distinct CDR3 sequences, around 12% seen once. Sequencing input: whole blood. Every receptor here comes from an adult who was a healthcare worker with PCR-confirmed SARS-CoV-2 infection or an uninfected control (not recorded which). Each CDR3 is given with its conserved first and last residue. D genes are given only for firm matches. Some rows have no size entry. The others give once, few or many, or a class for an expanded clone.

j_gene: TRBJ2-1; abundance: NA; v_gene: TRBV5-4; d_gene: NA; CDR3nt: TGTGCCAGCAGCTTAGACTCCCCCGCACCGTACAATGAGCAGTTCTTC; CDR3aa: CASSLDSPAPYNEQFF
j_gene: TRBJ1-2; abundance: many; v_gene: TRBV7-2; d_gene: NA; CDR3nt: TGTGCCAGCAGCTTCTTCAGACAGGACTATGGCTACACCTTC; CDR3aa: CASSFFRQDYGYTF
j_gene: TRBJ2-1; abundance: many; v_gene: TRBV3-1; d_gene: NA; CDR3nt: TGTGCCAGCAGCCCGGAAACTACGGGTAATGAGCAGTTCTTC; CDR3aa: CASSPETTGNEQFF
j_gene: TRBJ2-1; abundance: many; v_gene: TRBV12-3/TRBV12-4; d_gene: NA; CDR3nt: TGTGCCAGCAGTCCCCTGACAGCTACATCCTACAATGAGCAGTTCTTC; CDR3aa: CASSPLTATSYNEQFF
j_gene: TRBJ1-4; abundance: few; v_gene: TRBV12-3/TRBV12-4; d_gene: NA; CDR3nt: TGTGCCAGCAGGCCCAACGGTGCTGAAAAACTGTTTTTT; CDR3aa: CASRPNGAEKLFF
j_gene: TRBJ2-3; abundance: NA; v_gene: TRBV28; d_gene: NA; CDR3nt: TGTGCCAGCAGTGATATAAGTTCAGAAGATACGCAGTATTTT; CDR3aa: CASSDISSEDTQYF
j_gene: TRBJ2-3; abundance: NA; v_gene: TRBV10-3; d_gene: NA; CDR3nt: TGTGCCACCCAGGGGGGGGTGAATACGCAGTATTTT; CDR3aa: CATQGGVNTQYF
j_gene: TRBJ1-5; abundance: many; v_gene: TRBV27; d_gene: NA; CDR3nt: TGTGCCAGCAGTTTAGGCAGCGCAAGCAATCAGCCCCAGCATTTT; CDR3aa: CASSLGSASNQPQHF
j_gene: TRBJ2-1; abundance: few; v_gene: TRBV5-4; d_gene: TRBD1; CDR3nt: TGTGCCAGCAGCTTGGCCGGGACAGGGTACAATGAGCAGTTCTTC; CDR3aa: CASSLAGTGYNEQFF
j_gene: TRBJ2-5; abundance: NA; v_gene: TRBV12-3/TRBV12-4; d_gene: TRBD2; CDR3nt: TGTGCCAGCAGTCCCCACGGGGGGGCCGAGGAGACCCAGTACTTC; CDR3aa: CASSPHGGAEETQYF
j_gene: TRBJ1-3; abundance: few; v_gene: TRBV7-2; d_gene: TRBD1; CDR3nt: TGTGCCAGCAACCAACCGGGACAGCTCTCTGGAAACACCATATATTTT; CDR3aa: CASNQPGQLSGNTIYF
j_gene: TRBJ2-3; abundance: many; v_gene: TRBV29-1; d_gene: NA; CDR3nt: TGCAGCGTCGACGAAACAGATACGCAGTATTTT; CDR3aa: CSVDETDTQYF
j_gene: TRBJ1-6; abundance: NA; v_gene: TRBV10-3; d_gene: NA; CDR3nt: TGTGCCATCAGTGCGCCCTATAATTCACCCCTCCACTTT; CDR3aa: CAISAPYNSPLHF
j_gene: TRBJ1-1; abundance: few; v_gene: TRBV30; d_gene: NA; CDR3nt: TGTGCCTGGGGAGAAAACACTGAAGCTTTCTTT; CDR3aa: CAWGENTEAFF
j_gene: TRBJ2-3; abundance: many; v_gene: TRBV7-9; d_gene: TRBD1; CDR3nt: TGTGCCAGCACCCTAGGACAGGCCAGGGGTACGCAGTATTTT; CDR3aa: CASTLGQARGTQYF
j_gene: TRBJ2-1; abundance: few; v_gene: TRBV20-1; d_gene: TRBD2; CDR3nt: TGCAGTGCCGCCCCTAGCGGAAGATACAATGAGCAGTTCTTC; CDR3aa: CSAAPSGRYNEQFF
j_gene: TRBJ2-7; abundance: NA; v_gene: TRBV3-1; d_gene: TRBD2; CDR3nt: TGTGCCAGCAGCCAAGACGCGGCGGGAGGCGTCTACGAGCAGTACTTC; CDR3aa: CASSQDAAGGVYEQYF
j_gene: TRBJ2-7; abundance: few; v_gene: TRBV29-1; d_gene: NA; CDR3nt: TGCAGCGTTGAAGATCTTAAGGGGTCCGAGCAGTACTTC; CDR3aa: CSVEDLKGSEQYF
j_gene: TRBJ2-5; abundance: NA; v_gene: TRBV11-2; d_gene: TRBD1; CDR3nt: TGTGCCAGCAGTGACACCAGGACAGGGACGGAGACCCAGTACTTC; CDR3aa: CASSDTRTGTETQYF
j_gene: TRBJ1-1; abundance: few; v_gene: TRBV2; d_gene: TRBD1; CDR3nt: TGTGCCAGCAGACCTAGGACAGGACCGAACACTGAAGCTTTCTTT; CDR3aa: CASRPRTGPNTEAFF
j_gene: TRBJ1-2; abundance: NA; v_gene: TRBV7-2; d_gene: NA; CDR3nt: TGTGCCAGCAGCTTAAGGGCAGGGGAAGGCTACACCTTC; CDR3aa: CASSLRAGEGYTF
j_gene: TRBJ2-7; abundance: NA; v_gene: TRBV10-1; d_gene: TRBD2; CDR3nt: TGCGCCAGCAGTGAAGGGACCAGCGGGGGCGAGCAGTACTTC; CDR3aa: CASSEGTSGGEQYF
j_gene: TRBJ2-2; abundance: NA; v_gene: TRBV18; d_gene: TRBD1; CDR3nt: TGTGCCAGCTCGGCCGGGACAGCCACCGGGGAGCTGTTTTTT; CDR3aa: CASSAGTATGELFF
j_gene: TRBJ2-3; abundance: many; v_gene: TRBV6-1; d_gene: NA; CDR3nt: TGTGCCAGCAGTGAAAAGCGGCAGGGTGCCACAGATACGCAGTATTTT; CDR3aa: CASSEKRQGATDTQYF
j_gene: TRBJ1-2; abundance: few; v_gene: TRBV29-1; d_gene: TRBD1; CDR3nt: TGCAGCGTCGGTCGCCGGGACAGGGCTGGGCACAGCTACACCTTC; CDR3aa: CSVGRRDRAGHSYTF
j_gene: TRBJ2-3; abundance: NA; v_gene: TRBV12-3/TRBV12-4; d_gene: NA; CDR3nt: TGTGCCAGCAGTTTAGCGCAGGGGATGAGCACAGATACGCAGTATTTT; CDR3aa: CASSLAQGMSTDTQYF
j_gene: TRBJ2-7; abundance: many; v_gene: TRBV29-1; d_gene: TRBD2; CDR3nt: TGCAGCGTTGCAACCATAGCGGGGCGAACCTCCTACGAGCAGTACTTC; CDR3aa: CSVATIAGRTSYEQYF
j_gene: TRBJ2-7; abundance: NA; v_gene: TRBV12-3/TRBV12-4; d_gene: TRBD1; CDR3nt: TGTGCCAGCAGTACACAGGGGGTCGAGCAGTACTTC; CDR3aa: CASSTQGVEQYF
j_gene: TRBJ2-5; abundance: many; v_gene: TRBV6-1; d_gene: NA; CDR3nt: TGTGCCAGCAGTGTTCGGGGAGAGACCCAGTACTTC; CDR3aa: CASSVRGETQYF
j_gene: TRBJ2-5; abundance: few; v_gene: TRBV12-3/TRBV12-4; d_gene: NA; CDR3nt: TGTGCCAGCAGTTCCCAGACCCGAAGAGAAGAGACCCAGTACTTC; CDR3aa: CASSSQTRREETQYF
j_gene: TRBJ2-3; abundance: few; v_gene: TRBV6-1; d_gene: NA; CDR3nt: TGTGCCAGCAGTGCCCGGGGCCTTTCGGATACGCAGTATTTT; CDR3aa: CASSARGLSDTQYF
j_gene: TRBJ2-3; abundance: many; v_gene: TRBV9; d_gene: NA; CDR3nt: TGTGCCAGCAGCCCCAGCGTGGGCACAGATACGCAGTATTTT; CDR3aa: CASSPSVGTDTQYF
j_gene: TRBJ2-2; abundance: many; v_gene: TRBV7-3; d_gene: NA; CDR3nt: TGTGCCAGCAGCTTAAAGACGGACAGGAACACCGGGGAGCTGTTTTTT; CDR3aa: CASSLKTDRNTGELFF
j_gene: TRBJ2-3; abundance: NA; v_gene: TRBV9; d_gene: TRBD2; CDR3nt: TGTGCCAGCAGCGTAACAACTAGCGGGGGGGCGGATACGCAGTATTTT; CDR3aa: CASSVTTSGGADTQYF
j_gene: TRBJ1-5; abundance: NA; v_gene: TRBV20-1; d_gene: NA; CDR3nt: TGCAGTGCTAGAGAAGGGACCTCTAGCAATCAGCCCCAGCATTTT; CDR3aa: CSAREGTSSNQPQHF
j_gene: TRBJ2-3; abundance: few; v_gene: TRBV6-1; d_gene: TRBD1; CDR3nt: TGTGCCAGCAGCGGACAGGGGCATGATACGCAGTATTTT; CDR3aa: CASSGQGHDTQYF
j_gene: TRBJ1-3; abundance: many; v_gene: TRBV13; d_gene: NA; CDR3nt: TGTGCCAGCAGCTCTCACCGACGGGACACCAGAAACACCATATATTTT; CDR3aa: CASSSHRRDTRNTIYF
j_gene: TRBJ2-7; abundance: NA; v_gene: TRBV7-2; d_gene: TRBD2; CDR3nt: TGTGCCAGCAGCTTATTACCTAGCGGCACCTACGAGCAGTACTTC; CDR3aa: CASSLLPSGTYEQYF
j_gene: TRBJ2-7; abundance: NA; v_gene: TRBV5-1; d_gene: NA; CDR3nt: TGCGCCAGCAGCCCTATAGCGGAGTCCTACGAGCAGTACTTC; CDR3aa: CASSPIAESYEQYF
j_gene: TRBJ2-3; abundance: once; v_gene: TRBV24-1; d_gene: TRBD2; CDR3nt: TGTGCCATCGGGAGGGGTAACACAGATACGCAGTATTTT; CDR3aa: CAIGRGNTDTQYF
j_gene: TRBJ1-1; abundance: NA; v_gene: TRBV7-8; d_gene: NA; CDR3nt: TGTGCCAGCAGCTCTTACAGTGAAACTGAAGCTTTCTTT; CDR3aa: CASSSYSETEAFF